This T cell receptor (beta chain) was obtained from a study of cytomegalovirus exposure and HLA in healthy donors. Primers: 60 Vbeta forward and 13 Jbeta reverse. Original processing methods: As a later analysis found, there were 80 million or so unique TCR beta chains, of which around 9.9 million were shared. Measured with immunoSEQ multiplex PCR; TCRdb has only the in-frame clones, and not every one. V, J and clone size are taken as reported in that table, and D and trimming were inferred from the DNA itself. The sample records about 140,000 clones, around 86% being singletons. Study conclusions and caveats: Previously analyzed data showed that most TCR beta V segments were productive at a frequency of about 87% or about 30%. Exclusion as indistinguishable affected some V segments, including TRBV6-2 and TRBV6-3.

The CDR3 runs to 15 residues. Per the germline V gene, CDR1 is SNHLY and CDR2 is FYNNEI. V lost 5 bases and J 2 bases, leaving 13 bases between the germline ends. This clone has a handful of counts. Its antigen is currently unknown. The sequenced sample consisted of PBMCs. The chain recombines TRBV2 with TRBJ2-1; D gene ambiguous. The sequence came from a woman in her fifties or sixties in good health and CMV-seropositive. The CDR3 reads CASSLVGETYNEQFF. In DNA form, the CDR3 reads TGTGCCAGCAGTTTGGTCGGTGAAACCTACAATGAGCAGTTCTTC.